This T cell receptor beta chain was sequenced in a study of cytomegalovirus exposure and HLA in healthy donors. Study observations and caveats: The study flagged approximately 180 TCR beta chains as cytomegalovirus-associated. In vitro experiments confirmed that a few CMV-associated chains were specific for CMV antigens. According to a subsequent analysis, TCR clusters from the first cohort were inclined to appear together in the 110 or so validation repertoires.

Separation from the roughly 680-subject first cohort characterized the approximately 120-subject validation cohort, to which the donors belonged. V was trimmed by 6 bases and J by 0 bases, leaving 9 bases between them. The CDR3 is made up of 14 amino acids. Germline assignment: CDR1 LNHDA and CDR2 SQIVND (reference sequence). The protocol was immunoSEQ multiplex PCR, while the TCRdb copy is restricted to in-frame clones and leaves out a portion. The sample includes 150,000 to 200,000 clones, 84% of them seen just once. Comments on this clone: Its antigen remains unknown.

The sample comprised PBMCs. The genes are TRBV19 and TRBJ1-3; D unresolved. This receptor was identified in a young woman in good health and CMV-seropositive. The CDR3 DNA reads as TGTGCCAGTAGCTCCAGGAACTCTGGAAACACCATATATTTT. Translating it yields CASSSRNSGNTIYF.